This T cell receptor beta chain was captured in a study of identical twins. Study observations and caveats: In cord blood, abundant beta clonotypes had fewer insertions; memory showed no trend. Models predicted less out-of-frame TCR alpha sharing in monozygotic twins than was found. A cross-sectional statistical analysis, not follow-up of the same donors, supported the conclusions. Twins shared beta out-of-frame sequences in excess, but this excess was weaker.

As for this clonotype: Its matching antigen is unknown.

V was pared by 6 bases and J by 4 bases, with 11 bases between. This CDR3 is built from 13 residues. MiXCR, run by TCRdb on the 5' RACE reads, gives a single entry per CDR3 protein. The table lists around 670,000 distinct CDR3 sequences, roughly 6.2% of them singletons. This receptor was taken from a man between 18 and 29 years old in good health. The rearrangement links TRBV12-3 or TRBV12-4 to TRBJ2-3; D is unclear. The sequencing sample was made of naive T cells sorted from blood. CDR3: CASSPLFADTQYF. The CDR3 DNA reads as TGTGCCAGCAGCCCCCTCTTCGCAGATACGCAGTATTTT.